These 24 T cell receptor beta chains share one sample of origin, sequenced in a study of technical replicates of blood from several donors. Method: immunoSEQ multiplex PCR; TCRdb's copy keeps in-frame clones and lacks some. The table lists about 75,000 clones, 95% to 98% of them singletons. The sample was T cells isolated from PBMCs. Every receptor here comes from a human donor in good health.

The chain combines TRBV6-1 with TRBJ1-4; D gene uncertain. V gave up 3 bases and J gave up 8 bases, with 7 bases separating them. This CDR3 region has 12 residues. In germline, CDR1 is MNHNS, CDR2 SASEGT. DNA for the CDR3: TGTGCCAGCAGTGATAACGCGGAAAAACTGTTTTTT. It encodes CASSDNAEKLFF.

The chain couples TRBV27 to TRBJ2-2, with D possibly TRBD1 on 5 matching bases. Germline V gives CDR1 MNHEY, CDR2 SMNVEV (reference sequence). V was cut by 3 bases and J by 0 bases, with 11 bases left in between. The CDR3 totals 16 residues. As DNA, the CDR3 is TGTGCCAGCAGTTTCGGGCCGACAGCGAACACCGGGGAGCTGTTTTTT. This translates into CASSFGPTANTGELFF.

This chain links TRBV21-1 with TRBJ2-3; the D call TRBD2 from the table was never checked on the DNA. TRBV21-1 is noted as a pseudogene. The CDR3 length is 10 residues. CDR3 sequence (DNA): TGTGCCAGCAGGCGAGATACGCAGTATTTT. It yields the protein CASRRDTQYF.

This clone was seen just once. The chain uses TRBV28 and TRBJ1-5; tentative D call: TRBD1 (5 bases). V was trimmed by 8 bases and J by 10 bases, leaving 12 bases between them. CDR1 is MDHEN, CDR2 SYDVKM, per germline. There are 11 residues in the CDR3. For the CDR3, the DNA is TGTGCCAGCTCGGCGGGGGAACCCCAGCATTTT. Protein product: CASSAGEPQHF.

This sequence joins TRBV30 and TRBJ1-6; 9 nucleotides match TRBD1. The CDR3 contains 17 residues. J was trimmed by 11 bases and V by 0 bases; bases with no gene match: 14. Germline V gene data show CDR1 as GTSNPN and CDR2 as SVGIG (reference sequence). The CDR3, as DNA: TGTGCCTGGAGTGTCGGGTCCCTTAGGGACAGGGATACACCCCTCCACTTT. It is translated as CAWSVGSLRDRDTPLHF.

The chain employs TRBV6-5 and TRBJ2-4; a possible D gene is TRBD1 (6 bases). This CDR3 comprises 13 residues. V was clipped by 7 bases and J by 9 bases, with 16 bases between them. Germline V gives CDR1 MNHEY, CDR2 SVGAGI. The CDR3 DNA sequence: TGTGCCAGCAAACCCTACCGGGACACCATTCAGTACTTC. This encodes CASKPYRDTIQYF.

The gene calls are TRBV5-1 and TRBJ2-1; TRBD2 matches 10 bases. Per the germline V gene, CDR1 is SGHRS and CDR2 is YFSETQ. V dropped 4 bases and J dropped 8; count of bases not matched to a gene: 6. The CDR3 totals 14 residues. For the CDR3, the DNA is TGCGCCAGCAGCAAACTAGCGGGGCCGGATGAGCAGTTCTTC. The encoded protein is CASSKLAGPDEQFF.

V gene TRBV27 combines with J gene TRBJ2-7; TRBD1 matches at 11 bases. This CDR3 has 16 amino acids. Germline V CDR1 and CDR2: MNHEY, SMNVEV (reference sequence). V was clipped by 6 bases and J by 4 bases; unmatched bases: 11. CDR3 protein: CASSPLTGTGGYEQYF. The CDR3 bases are TGTGCCAGCAGCCCCCTGACCGGGACAGGGGGTTACGAGCAGTACTTC.

V is TRBV4-1 and J is TRBJ1-2, with D perhaps TRBD1 (6 bases). The V end lost 8 bases, the J end lost 5 bases, and 18 bases lay between the germline ends. This CDR3 region has 14 residues. The V gene's germline CDR1 is MGHRA and CDR2 YSYEKL. CDR3 amino acids: CASGLTGLGYGYTF. The CDR3 region has the DNA TGCGCCAGCGGTCTGACAGGACTGGGGTATGGCTACACCTTC.

This clone was seen more than once but under ten times. This sequence joins TRBV21-1 and TRBJ1-6. TRBV21-1 is recorded as a pseudogene. The CDR3 totals 14 residues. CDR3 nucleotides: TGTGCCAGCAGCAAGATAGCTTTTAATTCACCCCTCCACTTT. Amino acids: CASSKIAFNSPLHF.

Here the CDR3 DNA reads TGTGCCAGCAGAACTAGCGGGTCCTACGAGCAGTACTTC. This translates into CASRTSGSYEQYF. The rearrangement joins TRBV6-1 to TRBJ2-7, with 9 bases aligning to TRBD2. V lost 6 bases to trimming and J lost 1 base; unmatched junction nucleotides: 1. The germline gives CDR1 MNHNS, CDR2 SASEGT. There are 13 residues in the CDR3.

The J gene is TRBJ1-1, the V gene TRBV2, with D maybe TRBD1 (5 bases). Per germline, CDR1 SNHLY and CDR2 FYNNEI. Trimming took 8 bases from V and 3 from J, leaving 7 bases between them. The CDR3 is made up of 11 amino acids. Written as DNA, the CDR3 is TGTGCCAGCGGGGGGTACACTGAAGCTTTCTTT. Protein: CASGGYTEAFF.

This clone showed up just once. The rearrangement uses TRBV5-1 and TRBJ1-1; 8 nucleotides match TRBD1. This CDR3 spans 12 amino acids. V shed 5 bases and J 7 bases; nucleotides not matched to a gene: 4. Germline CDR1 is SGHRS and CDR2 is YFSETQ. CDR3 in amino acids: CASRDREDEAFF. CDR3 nucleotides: TGCGCCAGCAGGGACAGGGAGGATGAAGCTTTCTTT.

V usage is TRBV11-3 and J usage is TRBJ2-1; 8 bases agree with TRBD2. CDR3 length equals 16 residues. V dropped 5 bases and J dropped 2; count of bases not matched to a gene: 8. The V gene's germline CDR1 is SGHNT and CDR2 YENEEA. In nucleotides, the CDR3 is TGTGCCAGCAGCGCCGAGATAGCGGGGCCCTACAATGAGCAGTTCTTC. This codes for CASSAEIAGPYNEQFF.

V usage is TRBV27 and J usage is TRBJ1-2, with D possibly matching TRBD1 (5 bases). The germline V gene has CDR1 MNHEY and CDR2 SMNVEV (reference sequence). The CDR3 runs 14 residues. The V gene lost 5 bases and the J gene lost 4 bases, with 14 bases spanning the gap. CDR3 residues: CASSPSQGLYGYTF. CDR3 nucleotides: TGTGCCAGCAGTCCCTCGCAGGGACTCTATGGCTACACCTTC.

The rearrangement links TRBV14 to TRBJ2-7, with 10 bases aligning to TRBD1. The CDR3 extends over 15 amino acids. Germline V gene lookup returns CDR1 SGHDN and CDR2 FVKESK. Trimming removed 6 bases from V and 6 bases from J; junction bases left unmatched: 11. The CDR3 nucleotides are TGTGCCAGCAGTTCTTTGACAGGGGGCCGGATCGAGCAGTACTTC. It encodes CASSSLTGGRIEQYF. The whole variable domain, remainder taken from reference TRBV14 and TRBJ2-7, is EAGVTQFPSHSVIEKGQTVTLRCDPISGHDNLYWYRRVMGKEIKFLLHFVKESKQDESGMPNNRFLAERTGGTYSTLKVQPAELEDSGVYFCASSSLTGGRIEQYFGPGTRLTVT.

V is TRBV2 and J is TRBJ1-4; D not resolved. V was pared by 0 bases and J by 8 bases, with 16 bases between. Germline values: CDR1 SNHLY, CDR2 FYNNEI. This CDR3 spans 16 amino acids. CDR3 protein: CASSEALPRGSEKLFF. DNA of the CDR3: TGTGCCAGCAGTGAAGCGCTCCCTCGCGGGTCCGAAAAACTGTTTTTT.

This clone is a singleton in its sample. This sequence joins TRBV7-9 and TRBJ1-4, with a weak D call TRBD1 (6 bases). The V gene's germline CDR1 is SEHNR and CDR2 FQNEAQ (reference sequence). The CDR3 length is 16 residues. Trimming cost V 5 bases and J 3 bases, with 16 bases left between them. The CDR3 bases are TGTGCCAGCAGCGTGCCAGGGGCTCGGGCTAATGAAAAACTGTTTTTT. Protein product: CASSVPGARANEKLFF.

The chain combines TRBV6-1 with TRBJ2-7, with TRBD1 identical over 8 bases. From germline, CDR1 is MNHNS and CDR2 SASEGT. The CDR3 is made up of 14 amino acids. Trimming cost V 7 bases and J 2 bases; bases outside gene matches: 7. The CDR3 spells CASTAGGLTYEQYF. CDR3 nucleotide sequence: TGTGCCAGCACAGCAGGGGGCCTGACCTACGAGCAGTACTTC.

The genes are TRBV13 and TRBJ2-1; TRBD2 aligns across 9 bases. Germline values: CDR1 PRHDT, CDR2 FYEKMQ (reference sequence). The CDR3 contains 14 residues. With 1 base clipped from V and 8 bases from J, the junction kept 3 bases outside the gene matches. The CDR3 spells CASSLVAGVYEQFF. The CDR3, as DNA: TGTGCCAGCAGCTTAGTAGCGGGAGTATATGAGCAGTTCTTC.

Here the CDR3 reads CASSRLSSYNEQFF. The CDR3 nucleotides are TGTGCCAGCAGTCGACTCAGCTCCTACAATGAGCAGTTCTTC. The chain recombines TRBV6-5 with TRBJ2-1; unclear D gene. Germline lookup yields CDR1 MNHEY and CDR2 SVGAGI. The CDR3 is made up of 14 amino acids. The ends were cut back, 5 bases at V and 0 bases at J, with 8 bases in the middle.

The chain links TRBV11-2 to TRBJ1-1; 10 bases align to TRBD1. The germline gives CDR1 SGHAT, CDR2 FQNNGV. V gave up 2 bases and J gave up 6 bases; unmatched junction bases: 6. The CDR3 spans 15 residues. The CDR3 DNA follows: TGTGCCAGCAGCTTAAACGGACAGGGGGTCGCTGAAGCTTTCTTT. Protein sequence: CASSLNGQGVAEAFF.

The chain has TRBV6-1 and TRBJ1-1; tentative D call: TRBD1 (6 bases). The CDR3 is 15 amino acids. The germline V and J ends were trimmed by 7 bases and 3 bases, with 18 bases remaining between them. Germline CDR1 and CDR2: MNHNS and SASEGT. The CDR3 spells CASTRWGGPDTEAFF. The CDR3 nucleotides read TGTGCCAGCACCCGTTGGGGGGGGCCGGACACTGAAGCTTTCTTT.

In DNA form, the CDR3 reads TGTGCCAGCAGCTTAACTGATCAGCCCCAGCATTTT. Amino acid sequence: CASSLTDQPQHF. V gene TRBV7-9 combines with J gene TRBJ1-5; D is unclear. Trimming removed 2 bases at V and 5 bases at J, with 4 bases between. Germline CDR1 and CDR2: SEHNR and FQNEAQ (reference sequence). The CDR3 has 12 amino acids.